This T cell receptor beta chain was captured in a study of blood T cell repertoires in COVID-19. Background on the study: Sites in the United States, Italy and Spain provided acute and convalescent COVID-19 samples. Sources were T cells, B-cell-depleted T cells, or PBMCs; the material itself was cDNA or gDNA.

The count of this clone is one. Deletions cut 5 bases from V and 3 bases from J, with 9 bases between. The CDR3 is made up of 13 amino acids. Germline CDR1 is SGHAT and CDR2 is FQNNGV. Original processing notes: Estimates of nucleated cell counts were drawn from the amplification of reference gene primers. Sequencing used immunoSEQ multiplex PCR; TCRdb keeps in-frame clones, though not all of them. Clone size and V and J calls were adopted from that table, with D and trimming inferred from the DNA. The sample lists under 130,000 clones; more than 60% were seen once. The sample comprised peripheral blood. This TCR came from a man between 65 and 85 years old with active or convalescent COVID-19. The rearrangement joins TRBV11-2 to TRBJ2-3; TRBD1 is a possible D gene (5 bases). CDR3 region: CASSAPGTDTQYF. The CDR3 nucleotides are TGTGCCAGCAGCGCCCCAGGGACAGATACGCAGTATTTT.